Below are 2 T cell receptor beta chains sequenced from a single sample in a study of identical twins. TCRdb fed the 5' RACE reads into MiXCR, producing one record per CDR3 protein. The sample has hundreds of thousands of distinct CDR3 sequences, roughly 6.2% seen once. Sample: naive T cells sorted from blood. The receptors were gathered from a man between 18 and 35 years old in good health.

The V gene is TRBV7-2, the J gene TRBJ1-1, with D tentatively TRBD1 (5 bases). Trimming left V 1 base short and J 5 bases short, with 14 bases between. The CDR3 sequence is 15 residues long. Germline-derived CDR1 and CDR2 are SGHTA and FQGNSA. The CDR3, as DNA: TGTGCCAGCAGCTTAGGCGGGGGTAGATGGACTGAAGCTTTCTTT. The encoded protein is CASSLGGGRWTEAFF.

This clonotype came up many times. CDR3 nucleotides: TGTGCCACCAGTGAAACAATAGAGGCGGGTTGGAATGAGCAGTTCTTC. Its protein product is CATSETIEAGWNEQFF. J is TRBJ2-1 and V is TRBV24-1, with TRBD2 as a possible D gene (5 bases). The V gene lost 4 bases and the J gene lost 7 bases, with 19 bases spanning the gap. The V gene's germline CDR1 is KGHDR and CDR2 SFDVKD. This CDR3 has 16 amino acids.